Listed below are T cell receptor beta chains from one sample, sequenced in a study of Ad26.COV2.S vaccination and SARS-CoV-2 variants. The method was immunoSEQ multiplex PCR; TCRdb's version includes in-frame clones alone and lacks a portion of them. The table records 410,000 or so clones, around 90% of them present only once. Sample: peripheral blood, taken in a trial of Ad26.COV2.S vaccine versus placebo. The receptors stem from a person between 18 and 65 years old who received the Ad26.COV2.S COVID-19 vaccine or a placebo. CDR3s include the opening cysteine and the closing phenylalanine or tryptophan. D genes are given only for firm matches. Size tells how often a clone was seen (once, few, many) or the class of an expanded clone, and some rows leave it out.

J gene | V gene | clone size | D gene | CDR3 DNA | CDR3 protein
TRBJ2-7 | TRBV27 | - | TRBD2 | TGTGCCAGCAGTTTAAGCGGGAGGATTTACGAGCAGTACTTC | CASSLSGRIYEQYF
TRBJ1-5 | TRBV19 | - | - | TGTGCCAGTAGTATAGTGGCAGGTTTTAATCAGCCCCAGCATTTT | CASSIVAGFNQPQHF
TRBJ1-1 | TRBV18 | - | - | TGTGCCAGCGGGCGGGGGGCGGAAGCTTTCTTT | CASGRGAEAFF
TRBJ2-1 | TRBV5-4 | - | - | TGTGCCAGCAGCTGGGGACTTCTAAGCTCCTACAATGAGCAGTTCTTC | CASSWGLLSSYNEQFF
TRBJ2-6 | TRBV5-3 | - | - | TGTGCCAGAAGCTTGGGAGGGAATGGGGCCAACGTCCTGACTTTC | CARSLGGNGANVLTF
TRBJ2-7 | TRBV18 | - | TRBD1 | TGTGCCAGCTCTCCGGACAGGGACGGGGTTCCCACCTACGAGCAGTACTTC | CASSPDRDGVPTYEQYF
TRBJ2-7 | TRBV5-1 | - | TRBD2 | TGCGCCAGCAGCTTGAGGACTAGCGGCTCCTACGAGCAGTACTTC | CASSLRTSGSYEQYF
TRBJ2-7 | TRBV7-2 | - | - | TGTGCCAGCAGCTTAGGAAGTATCTCCTACGAGCAGTACTTC | CASSLGSISYEQYF
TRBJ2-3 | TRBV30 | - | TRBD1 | TGTGCCTGGAAAGGACAGGGCGCGCAGTATTTT | CAWKGQGAQYF
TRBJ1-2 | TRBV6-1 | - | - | TGTGCCAGCAGTGATCGGCAGGAAAACTATGGCTACACCTTC | CASSDRQENYGYTF
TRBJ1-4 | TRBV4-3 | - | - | TGCGCCAGCAGCCAAGATTCAACAGGGTGGGATGAAAAACTGTTTTTT | CASSQDSTGWDEKLFF
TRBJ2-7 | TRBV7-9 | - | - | TGTGCCAGCAGCCCCGGACTCACTCAGTCCTACGAGCAGTACTTC | CASSPGLTQSYEQYF
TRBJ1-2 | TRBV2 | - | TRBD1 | TGTGCCAGCAGTCCCGGGACAGAGTACTATGGCTACACCTTC | CASSPGTEYYGYTF
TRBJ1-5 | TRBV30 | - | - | TGTGCCTGGAGTGTCAGAGGGGGTCAGCCCCAGCATTTT | CAWSVRGGQPQHF
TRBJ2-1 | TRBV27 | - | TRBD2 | TGTGCCAGCCAACTAGCGGGAAGCAATGAGCAGTTCTTC | CASQLAGSNEQFF
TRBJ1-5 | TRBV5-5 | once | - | TGTGCCAGCAGCTTGGCGGGAGGCAATCAGCCCCAGCATTTT | CASSLAGGNQPQHF